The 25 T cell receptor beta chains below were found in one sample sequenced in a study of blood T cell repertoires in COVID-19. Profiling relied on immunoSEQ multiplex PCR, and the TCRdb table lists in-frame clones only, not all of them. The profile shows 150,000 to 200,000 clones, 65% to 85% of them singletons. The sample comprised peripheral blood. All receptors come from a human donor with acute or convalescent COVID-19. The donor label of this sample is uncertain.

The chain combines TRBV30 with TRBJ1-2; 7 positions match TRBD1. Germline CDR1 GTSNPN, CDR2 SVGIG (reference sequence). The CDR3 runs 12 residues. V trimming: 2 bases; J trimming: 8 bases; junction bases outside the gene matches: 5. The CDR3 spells CAWSLTGKGYTF. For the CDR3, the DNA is TGTGCCTGGAGTTTGACAGGGAAGGGCTACACCTTC.

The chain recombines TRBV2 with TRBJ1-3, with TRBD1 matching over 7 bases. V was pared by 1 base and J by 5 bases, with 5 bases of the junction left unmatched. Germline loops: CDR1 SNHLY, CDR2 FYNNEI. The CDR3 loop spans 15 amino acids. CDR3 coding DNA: TGTGCCAGCAGTGAAGGACAGGGCAATAGAAACACCATATATTTT. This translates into CASSEGQGNRNTIYF. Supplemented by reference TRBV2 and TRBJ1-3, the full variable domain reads EPEVTQTPSHQVTQMGQEVILRCVPISNHLYFYWYRQILGQKVEFLVSFYNNEISEKSEIFDDQFSVERPDGSNFTLKIRSTKLEDSAMYFCASSEGQGNRNTIYFGEGSWLTVV.

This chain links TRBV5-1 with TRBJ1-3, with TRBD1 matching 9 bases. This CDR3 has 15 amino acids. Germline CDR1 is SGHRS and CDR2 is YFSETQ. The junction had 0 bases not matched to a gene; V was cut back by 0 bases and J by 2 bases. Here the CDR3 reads CASSLGTGAGNTIYF. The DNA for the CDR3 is TGCGCCAGCAGCTTGGGGACAGGGGCTGGAAACACCATATATTTT.

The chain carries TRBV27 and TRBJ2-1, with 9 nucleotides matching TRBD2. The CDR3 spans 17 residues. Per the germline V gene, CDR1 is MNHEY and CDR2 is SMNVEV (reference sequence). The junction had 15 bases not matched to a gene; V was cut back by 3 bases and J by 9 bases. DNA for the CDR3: TGTGCCAGCAGTTTTGCGGCTAGCGGGGTAAAGGCCACTGAGCAGTTCTTC. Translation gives CASSFAASGVKATEQFF.

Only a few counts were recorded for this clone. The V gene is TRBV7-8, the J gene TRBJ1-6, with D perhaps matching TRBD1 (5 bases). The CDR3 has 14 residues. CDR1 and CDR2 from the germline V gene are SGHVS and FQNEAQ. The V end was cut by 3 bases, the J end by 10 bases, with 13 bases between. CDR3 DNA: TGTGCCAGCAGCTTGACAGAGACCAGGTCACCCCTCCACTTT. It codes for CASSLTETRSPLHF.

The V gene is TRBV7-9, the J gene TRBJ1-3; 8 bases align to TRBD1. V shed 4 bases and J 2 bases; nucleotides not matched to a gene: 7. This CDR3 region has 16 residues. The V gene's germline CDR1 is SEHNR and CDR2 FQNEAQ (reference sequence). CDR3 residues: CASSSYRGDTGNTIYF. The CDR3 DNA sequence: TGTGCCAGCAGCTCGTACAGGGGGGACACTGGAAACACCATATATTTT.

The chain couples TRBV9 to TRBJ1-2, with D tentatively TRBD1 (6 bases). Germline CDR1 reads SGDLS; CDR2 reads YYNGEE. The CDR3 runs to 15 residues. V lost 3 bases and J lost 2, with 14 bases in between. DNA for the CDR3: TGTGCCAGCAGCGCCAGAGGGGGGGGGAACTATGGCTACACCTTC. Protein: CASSARGGGNYGYTF.

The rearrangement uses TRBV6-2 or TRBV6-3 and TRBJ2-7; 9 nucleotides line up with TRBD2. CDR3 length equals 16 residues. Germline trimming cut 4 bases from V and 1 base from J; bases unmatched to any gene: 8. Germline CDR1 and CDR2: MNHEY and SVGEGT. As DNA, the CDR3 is TGTGCCAGCAGTTTCTTCACTAGCGGGTTTTCCTACGAGCAGTACTTC. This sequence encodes CASSFFTSGFSYEQYF.

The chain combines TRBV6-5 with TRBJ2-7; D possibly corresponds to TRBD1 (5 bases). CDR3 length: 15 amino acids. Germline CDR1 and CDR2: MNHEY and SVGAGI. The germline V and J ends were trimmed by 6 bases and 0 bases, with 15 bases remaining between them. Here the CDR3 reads CASRPGQGSSYEQYF. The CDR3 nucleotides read TGTGCCAGCAGGCCGGGTCAGGGTAGCTCCTACGAGCAGTACTTC.

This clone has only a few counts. The CDR3 DNA reads TGTGCCAGCACCCAGGGGACTAACTATGGCTACACCTTC. This sequence encodes CASTQGTNYGYTF. The genes are TRBV2 and TRBJ1-2; the D gene is possibly TRBD1 (6 bases). This CDR3 has 13 amino acids. Per germline, CDR1 SNHLY and CDR2 FYNNEI. Trimming removed 7 bases at V and 0 bases at J, with 9 bases between.

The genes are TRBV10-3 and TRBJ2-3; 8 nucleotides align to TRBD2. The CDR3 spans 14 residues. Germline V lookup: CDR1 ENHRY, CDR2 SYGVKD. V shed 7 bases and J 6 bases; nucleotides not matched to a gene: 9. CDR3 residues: CAIMGGGTWDTQYF. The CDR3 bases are TGTGCCATCATGGGCGGGGGGACCTGGGATACGCAGTATTTT.

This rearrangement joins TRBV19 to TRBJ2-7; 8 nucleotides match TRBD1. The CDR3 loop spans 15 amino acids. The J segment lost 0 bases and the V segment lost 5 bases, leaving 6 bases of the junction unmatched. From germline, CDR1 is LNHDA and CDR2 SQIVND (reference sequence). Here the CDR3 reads CASSPRTGTSYEQYF. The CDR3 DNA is TGTGCCAGTAGTCCACGGACAGGGACCTCCTACGAGCAGTACTTC.

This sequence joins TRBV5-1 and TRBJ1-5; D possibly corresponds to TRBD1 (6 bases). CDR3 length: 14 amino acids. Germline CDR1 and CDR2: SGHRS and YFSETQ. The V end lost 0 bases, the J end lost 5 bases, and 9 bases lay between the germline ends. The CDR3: CASSLDQGHQPQHF. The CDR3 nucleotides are TGCGCCAGCAGCTTGGACCAGGGGCATCAGCCCCAGCATTTT.

In DNA form, the CDR3 reads TGTGCCAGCAGCTCTCGGACAGAAGGCGGCTACACCTTC. Protein product: CASSSRTEGGYTF. The chain recombines TRBV7-8 with TRBJ1-2, with a possible D match to TRBD1 (6 bases). CDR1 is SGHVS and CDR2 is FQNEAQ in the germline V gene. The CDR3 is 13 amino acids. V lost 4 bases, J lost 8 bases, and 14 bases lay in between.

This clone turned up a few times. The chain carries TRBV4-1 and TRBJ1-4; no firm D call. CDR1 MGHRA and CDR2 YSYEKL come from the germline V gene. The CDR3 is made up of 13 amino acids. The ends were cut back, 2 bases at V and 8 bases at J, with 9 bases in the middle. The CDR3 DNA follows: TGCGCCAGCAGCCAATGGCGGAAAGAAAAACTGTTTTTT. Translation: CASSQWRKEKLFF.

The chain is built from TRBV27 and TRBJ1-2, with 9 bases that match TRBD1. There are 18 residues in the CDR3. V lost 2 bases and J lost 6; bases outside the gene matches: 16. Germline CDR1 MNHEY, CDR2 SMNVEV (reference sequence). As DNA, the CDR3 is TGTGCCAGCAGTTTACGACAGGGGGGGAGCCCTTCTTTGGATGGCTACACCTTC. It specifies CASSLRQGGSPSLDGYTF.

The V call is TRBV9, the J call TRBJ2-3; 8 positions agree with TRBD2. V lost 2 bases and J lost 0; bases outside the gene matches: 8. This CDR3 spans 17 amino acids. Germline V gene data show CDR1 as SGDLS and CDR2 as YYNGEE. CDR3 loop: CASSVRVAGLSTDTQYF. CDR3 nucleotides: TGTGCCAGCAGCGTGCGTGTAGCGGGGTTAAGCACAGATACGCAGTATTTT. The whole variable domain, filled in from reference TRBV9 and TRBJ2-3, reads DSGVTQTPKHLITATGQRVTLRCSPRSGDLSVYWYQQSLDQGLQFLIQYYNGEERAKGNILERFSAQQFPDLHSELNLSSLELGDSALYFCASSVRVAGLSTDTQYFGPGTRLTVL.

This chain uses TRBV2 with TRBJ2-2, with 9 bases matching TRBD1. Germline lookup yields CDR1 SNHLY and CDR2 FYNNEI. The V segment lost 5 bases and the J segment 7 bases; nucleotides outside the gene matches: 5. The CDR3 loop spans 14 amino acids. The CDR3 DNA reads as TGTGCCAGCAGTCTACAGGGGGCGGGCGGGGAGCTGTTTTTT. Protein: CASSLQGAGGELFF.

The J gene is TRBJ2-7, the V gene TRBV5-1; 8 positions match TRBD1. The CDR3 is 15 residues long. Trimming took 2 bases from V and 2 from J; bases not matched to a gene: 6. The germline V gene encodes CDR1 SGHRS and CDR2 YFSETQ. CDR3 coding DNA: TGCGCCAGCAGCTTCACGGACAGGGCCACCTACGAGCAGTACTTC. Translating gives CASSFTDRATYEQYF.

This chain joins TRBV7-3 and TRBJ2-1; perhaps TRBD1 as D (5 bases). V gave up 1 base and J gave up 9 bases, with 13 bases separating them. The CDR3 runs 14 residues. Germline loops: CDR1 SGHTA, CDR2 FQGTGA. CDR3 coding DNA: TGTGCCAGCAGCTTAAACGGGCAGCAGGGTGAGCAGTTCTTC. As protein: CASSLNGQQGEQFF.

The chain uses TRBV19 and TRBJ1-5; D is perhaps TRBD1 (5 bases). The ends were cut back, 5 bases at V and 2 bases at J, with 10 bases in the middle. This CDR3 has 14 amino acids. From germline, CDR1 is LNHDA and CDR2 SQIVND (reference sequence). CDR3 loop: CASSFWGGNQPQHF. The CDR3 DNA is TGTGCCAGTAGTTTCTGGGGCGGCAATCAGCCCCAGCATTTT.

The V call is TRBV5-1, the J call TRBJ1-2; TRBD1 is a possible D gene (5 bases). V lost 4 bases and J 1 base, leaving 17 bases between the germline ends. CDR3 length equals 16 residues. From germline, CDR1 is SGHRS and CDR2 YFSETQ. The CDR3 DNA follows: TGCGCCAGCAGCCCTGGGGCTACGGCGATTAACTATGGCTACACCTTC. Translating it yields CASSPGATAINYGYTF.

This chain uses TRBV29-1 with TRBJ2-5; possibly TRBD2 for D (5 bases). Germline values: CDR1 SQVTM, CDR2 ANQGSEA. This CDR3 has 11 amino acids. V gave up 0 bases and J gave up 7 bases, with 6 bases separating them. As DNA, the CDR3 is TGCAGCGTTGAAGATCGGGGGACCCAGTACTTC. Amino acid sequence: CSVEDRGTQYF. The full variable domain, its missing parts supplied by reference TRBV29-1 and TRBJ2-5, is SAVISQKPSRDICQRGTSLTIQCQVDSQVTMMFWYRQQPGQSLTLIATANQGSEATYESGFVIDKFPISRPNLTFSTLTVSNMSPEDSSIYLCSVEDRGTQYFGPGTRLLVL.

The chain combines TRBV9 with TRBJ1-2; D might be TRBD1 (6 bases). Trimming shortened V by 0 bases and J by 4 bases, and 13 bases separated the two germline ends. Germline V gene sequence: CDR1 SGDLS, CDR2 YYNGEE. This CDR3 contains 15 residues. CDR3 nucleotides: TGTGCCAGCAGCGTAGCGGCAGGGGCAGGCTATGGCTACACCTTC. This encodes CASSVAAGAGYGYTF.

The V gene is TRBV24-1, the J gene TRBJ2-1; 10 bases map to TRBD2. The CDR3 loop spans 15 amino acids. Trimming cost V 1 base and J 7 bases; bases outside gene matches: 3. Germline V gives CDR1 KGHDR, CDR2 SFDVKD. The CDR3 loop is CATSDFSGRSNEQFF. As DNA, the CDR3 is TGTGCCACCAGTGATTTTAGCGGGAGGTCGAATGAGCAGTTCTTC.